These 9 T cell receptor beta chains were sequenced from one sample in a study of graft-versus-host responses after intestinal transplantation. Their antigens are not known. The data were produced by immunoSEQ multiplex PCR, yet TCRdb's version contains in-frame clones alone and is incomplete. The sample has around 110,000 clones, approximately 93% seen once. This specimen was unstimulated CD8+ T cells sorted from spleen or lymph node cells, taken before transplant. Receptors originate from a human donor who was the organ donor for an intestinal transplant.

This chain joins TRBV11-2 and TRBJ2-5, with D perhaps TRBD2 (5 bases). In germline, CDR1 is SGHAT, CDR2 FQNNGV. The CDR3 is 13 residues long. With 6 bases removed from V and 1 base from J, the gap between germline ends came to 9 bases. CDR3: CASREDVQETQYF. The CDR3 DNA reads TGTGCCAGCAGGGAGGATGTCCAAGAGACCCAGTACTTC.

V usage is TRBV28 and J usage is TRBJ2-5; 14 positions agree with TRBD2. The CDR3 covers 19 residues. Per germline, CDR1 MDHEN and CDR2 SYDVKM. Losses at the gene ends were 4 bases for V and 5 bases for J; bases not matched to a gene: 15. CDR3 loop: CASSSYLGLAGVFGETQYF. Written as DNA, the CDR3 is TGTGCCAGCAGTTCGTACTTGGGACTAGCGGGAGTTTTCGGGGAGACCCAGTACTTC.

This chain connects TRBV6-1 to TRBJ2-6; D is perhaps TRBD1 (6 bases). The CDR3 length is 15 residues. V was shortened by 2 bases and J by 1 base, with 6 bases between the two germline ends. Germline CDR1 is MNHNS and CDR2 is SASEGT. The CDR3, as DNA: TGTGCCAGCAGTGAACAGGGGTCTGGGGCCAACGTCCTGACTTTC. Amino acid sequence: CASSEQGSGANVLTF.

This clone was detected only a few times. The gene calls are TRBV4-1 and TRBJ1-4; TRBD1 agrees at 8 bases. The CDR3 covers 15 residues. Germline assignment: CDR1 MGHRA and CDR2 YSYEKL. With 1 base clipped from V and 7 bases from J, the junction kept 5 bases outside the gene matches. The CDR3 is CASSQVDRGGEKLFF. Here the CDR3 DNA reads TGCGCCAGCAGCCAAGTCGACAGGGGCGGTGAAAAACTGTTTTTT.

This chain uses TRBV6-1 with TRBJ2-7; maybe TRBD1 (5 bases). The CDR3 consists of 12 residues. Germline V gene lookup returns CDR1 MNHNS and CDR2 SASEGT. The ends were cut back, 1 base at V and 5 bases at J, with 6 bases in the middle. CDR3 in DNA: TGTGCCAGCAGTGAAGAAGGGGACGAGCAGTACTTC. Translated: CASSEEGDEQYF.

This sequence joins TRBV4-1 and TRBJ1-1; D possibly corresponds to TRBD1 (5 bases). V dropped 8 bases and J dropped 4 bases, with 14 bases sitting between them. Germline CDR1 is MGHRA and CDR2 is YSYEKL. The CDR3 is 13 residues long. CDR3: CASSAGRSTEAFF. The CDR3 DNA sequence: TGCGCCAGCTCAGCAGGGCGGAGCACTGAAGCTTTCTTT.

This clone was seen once. CDR3 nucleotides: TGTGCCAGCAGCGCGCCGGGACAGGGAGACTATGGCTACACCTTC. It specifies CASSAPGQGDYGYTF. This chain joins TRBV7-9 and TRBJ1-2, with 9 bases matching TRBD1. Germline V lookup: CDR1 SEHNR, CDR2 FQNEAQ (reference sequence). The V and J ends lost 5 bases and 3 bases, in that order; junction bases with no gene match: 7. The CDR3 sequence is 15 residues long.

V usage is TRBV5-4 and J usage is TRBJ1-2; D remains ambiguous. Deletions cut 0 bases from V and 3 bases from J, with 12 bases between. Germline V gene lookup returns CDR1 SGHNT and CDR2 YYREEE (reference sequence). The CDR3 spans 15 residues. CDR3 in amino acids: CASSLAYYSDYGYTF. Here the CDR3 DNA reads TGTGCCAGCAGCTTGGCCTATTACAGCGACTATGGCTACACCTTC.

This clone was seen just once. This chain connects TRBV5-1 to TRBJ2-2, with 7 bases lining up with TRBD1. The J segment lost 3 bases and the V segment lost 5 bases, leaving 4 bases of the junction unmatched. Germline V gene data show CDR1 as SGHRS and CDR2 as YFSETQ. CDR3 size: 14 residues. The CDR3 spells CASRRDRYTGELFF. In DNA, the CDR3 is TGCGCCAGCAGACGGGACAGATACACCGGGGAGCTGTTTTTT.